Given below is one T cell receptor beta chain in context. Original processing notes: Amplification of reference gene primers was used by the study to estimate nucleated cell counts. Clones were read by immunoSEQ multiplex PCR, and TCRdb kept only the in-frame ones, dropping some. V and J calls and clone size are as listed in that table; D and trimming were resolved from the DNA. Seen here are 180,000 or so clones, about 87% observed once, and the top ten hold about 1.4%. This record belongs to a study of blood T cell repertoires in COVID-19. Study details: The samples span acute and convalescent COVID-19 from the United States, Italy and Spain. T cells, B-cell-depleted T cells, or PBMCs provided the cDNA or gDNA that served as material.

This TCR was recovered from a woman in her forties or fifties with acute or convalescent COVID-19. What was sequenced was peripheral blood.

CDR3 amino acids: CASSLDDWTGGTEAFF. CDR3 sequence (DNA): TGTGCCAGCAGCTTAGATGATTGGACAGGGGGCACTGAAGCTTTCTTT. The chain has TRBV11-3 and TRBJ1-1; 10 bases agree with TRBD1. There are 16 residues in the CDR3. Per germline, CDR1 SGHNT and CDR2 YENEEA. J was trimmed by 4 bases and V by 0 bases; bases with no gene match: 5.